This T cell receptor beta chain was sequenced in a study of cytomegalovirus exposure and HLA in healthy donors. Concerning this clone: Its target is unknown.

CDR1 is MGHRA, CDR2 YSYEKL, per germline. CDR3 length: 14 amino acids. Losses at the gene ends were 4 bases for V and 2 bases for J; bases not matched to a gene: 3. Each donor was nominally healthy when sampled (though unrecorded immune exposures were likely). Study-level points and caveats: There were some V segments, including TRBV6-2 and TRBV6-3, excluded as indistinguishable. Researchers reportedly found TCR beta sequences accurately predicted most subjects' HLA-A and HLA-B alleles. Researchers reported that a few CMV-associated chains were confirmed in vitro as CMV antigen-specific.

Both 60 Vbeta primers and 13 Jbeta primers went into the PCR. Method: immunoSEQ multiplex PCR; TCRdb's copy keeps in-frame clones and lacks some. The sample includes tens of thousands of clones, 60% to 70% of them seen just once. The chain is built from TRBV4-1 and TRBJ2-7; 9 bases line up with TRBD1. The TCR was taken from a man aged 35 to 55 in good health and CMV-seropositive. The sample taken for sequencing was PBMCs. The CDR3 sequence is CASSLGTGTYEQYF. CDR3 DNA: TGCGCCAGCAGCCTCGGGACAGGGACCTACGAGCAGTACTTC.